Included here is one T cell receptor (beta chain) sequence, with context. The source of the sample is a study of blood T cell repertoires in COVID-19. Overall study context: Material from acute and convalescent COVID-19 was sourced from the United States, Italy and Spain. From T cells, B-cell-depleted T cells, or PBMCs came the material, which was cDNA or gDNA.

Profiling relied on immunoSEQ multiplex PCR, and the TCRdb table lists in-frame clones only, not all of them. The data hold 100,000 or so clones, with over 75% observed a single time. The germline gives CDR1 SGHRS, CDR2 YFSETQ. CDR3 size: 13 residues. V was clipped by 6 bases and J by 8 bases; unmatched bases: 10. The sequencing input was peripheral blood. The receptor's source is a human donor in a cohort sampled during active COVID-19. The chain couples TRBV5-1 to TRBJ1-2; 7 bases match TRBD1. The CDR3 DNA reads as TGCGCCAGCACCCCGACAGGGCTGTTGGGCTACACCTTC. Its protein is CASTPTGLLGYTF.